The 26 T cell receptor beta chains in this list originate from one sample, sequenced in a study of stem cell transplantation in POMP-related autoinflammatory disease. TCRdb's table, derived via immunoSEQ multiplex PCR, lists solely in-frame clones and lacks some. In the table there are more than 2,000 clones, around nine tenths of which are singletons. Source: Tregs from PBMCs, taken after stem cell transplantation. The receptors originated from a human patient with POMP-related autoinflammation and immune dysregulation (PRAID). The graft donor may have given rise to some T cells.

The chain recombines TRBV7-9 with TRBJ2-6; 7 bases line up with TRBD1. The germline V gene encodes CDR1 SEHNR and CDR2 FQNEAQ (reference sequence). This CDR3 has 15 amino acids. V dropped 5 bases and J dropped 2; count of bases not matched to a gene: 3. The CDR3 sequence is CASSVTGAGANVLTF. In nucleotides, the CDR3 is TGTGCCAGCAGCGTCACAGGGGCTGGGGCCAACGTCCTGACTTTC.

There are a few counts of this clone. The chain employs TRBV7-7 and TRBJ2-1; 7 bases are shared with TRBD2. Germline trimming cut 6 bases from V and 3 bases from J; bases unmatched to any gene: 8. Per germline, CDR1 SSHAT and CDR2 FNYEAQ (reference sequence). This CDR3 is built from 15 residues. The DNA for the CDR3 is TGTGCCAGCAGTCTACAAGCGGGGAACTACAATGAGCAGTTCTTC. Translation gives CASSLQAGNYNEQFF.

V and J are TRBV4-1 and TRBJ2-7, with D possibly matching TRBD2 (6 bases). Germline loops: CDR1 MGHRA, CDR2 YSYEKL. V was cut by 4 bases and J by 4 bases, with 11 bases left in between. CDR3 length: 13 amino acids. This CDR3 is CASSPSVWYEQYF. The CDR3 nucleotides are TGCGCCAGCAGCCCTAGCGTTTGGTACGAGCAGTACTTC.

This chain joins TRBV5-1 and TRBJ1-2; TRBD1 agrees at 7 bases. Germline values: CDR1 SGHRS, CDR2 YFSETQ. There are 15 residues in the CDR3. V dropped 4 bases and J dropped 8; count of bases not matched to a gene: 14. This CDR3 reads CASSRRGNRGAGYTF. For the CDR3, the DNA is TGCGCCAGCAGCAGACGAGGGAACAGGGGCGCGGGCTACACCTTC.

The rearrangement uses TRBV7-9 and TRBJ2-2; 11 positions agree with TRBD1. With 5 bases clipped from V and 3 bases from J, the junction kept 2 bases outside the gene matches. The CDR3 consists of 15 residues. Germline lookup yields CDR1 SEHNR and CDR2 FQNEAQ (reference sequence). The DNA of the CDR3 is TGTGCCAGCAGCAGGGACAGGGGGTACACCGGGGAGCTGTTTTTT. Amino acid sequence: CASSRDRGYTGELFF.

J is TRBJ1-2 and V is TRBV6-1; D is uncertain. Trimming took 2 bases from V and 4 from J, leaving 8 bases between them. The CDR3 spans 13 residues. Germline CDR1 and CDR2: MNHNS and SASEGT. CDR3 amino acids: CASSELGPYGYTF. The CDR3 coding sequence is TGTGCCAGCAGTGAATTAGGGCCCTATGGCTACACCTTC.

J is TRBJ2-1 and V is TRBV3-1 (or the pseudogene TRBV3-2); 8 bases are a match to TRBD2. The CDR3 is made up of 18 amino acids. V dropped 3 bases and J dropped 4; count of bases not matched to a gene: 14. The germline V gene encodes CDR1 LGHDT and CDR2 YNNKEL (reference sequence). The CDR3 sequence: CASSHDPRGSGMYNEQFF. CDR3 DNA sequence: TGTGCCAGCAGCCACGATCCCCGTGGTAGCGGGATGTACAATGAGCAGTTCTTC.

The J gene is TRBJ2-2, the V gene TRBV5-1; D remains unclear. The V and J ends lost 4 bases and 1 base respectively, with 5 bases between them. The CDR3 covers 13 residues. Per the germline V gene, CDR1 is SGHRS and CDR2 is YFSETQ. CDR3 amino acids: CASSERNTGELFF. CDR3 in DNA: TGCGCCAGCAGCGAGAGGAACACCGGGGAGCTGTTTTTT.

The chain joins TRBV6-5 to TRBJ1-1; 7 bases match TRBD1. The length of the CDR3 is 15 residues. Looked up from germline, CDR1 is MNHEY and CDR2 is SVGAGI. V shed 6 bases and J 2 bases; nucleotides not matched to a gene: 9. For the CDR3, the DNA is TGTGCCAGCAGATCACGTCACAGGGGCAACACTGAAGCTTTCTTT. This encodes CASRSRHRGNTEAFF.

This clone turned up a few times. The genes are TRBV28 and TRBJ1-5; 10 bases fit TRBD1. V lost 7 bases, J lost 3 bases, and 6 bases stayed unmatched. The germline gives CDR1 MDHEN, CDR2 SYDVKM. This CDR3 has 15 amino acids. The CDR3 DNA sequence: TGTGCCAGCACCGGTGGACAGGGGGTCAATCAGCCCCAGCATTTT. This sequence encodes CASTGGQGVNQPQHF.

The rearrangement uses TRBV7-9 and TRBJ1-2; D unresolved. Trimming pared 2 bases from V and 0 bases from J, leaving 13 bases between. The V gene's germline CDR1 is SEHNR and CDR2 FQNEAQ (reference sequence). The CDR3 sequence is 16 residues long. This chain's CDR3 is CASSLWGSEANYGYTF. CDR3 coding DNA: TGTGCCAGCAGCTTATGGGGTTCAGAAGCTAACTATGGCTACACCTTC. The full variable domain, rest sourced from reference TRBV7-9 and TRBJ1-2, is DTGVSQNPRHKITKRGQNVTFRCDPISEHNRLYWYRQTLGQGPEFLTYFQNEAQLEKSRLLSDRFSAERPKGSFSTLEIQRTEQGDSAMYLCASSLWGSEANYGYTFGSGTRLTVV.

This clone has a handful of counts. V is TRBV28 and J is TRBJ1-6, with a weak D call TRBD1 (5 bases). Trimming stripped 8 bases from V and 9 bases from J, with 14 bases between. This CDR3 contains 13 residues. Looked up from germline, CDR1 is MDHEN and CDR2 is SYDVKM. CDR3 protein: CASFPVGVSPLHF. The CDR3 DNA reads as TGTGCCAGCTTCCCAGTGGGGGTTTCACCCCTCCACTTT.

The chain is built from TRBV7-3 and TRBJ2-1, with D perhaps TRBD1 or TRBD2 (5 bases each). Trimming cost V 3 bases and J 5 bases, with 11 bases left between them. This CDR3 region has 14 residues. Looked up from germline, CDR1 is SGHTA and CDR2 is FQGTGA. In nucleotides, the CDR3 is TGTGCCAGCAGCTTCGGGACGGGTAACAATGAGCAGTTCTTC. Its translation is CASSFGTGNNEQFF.

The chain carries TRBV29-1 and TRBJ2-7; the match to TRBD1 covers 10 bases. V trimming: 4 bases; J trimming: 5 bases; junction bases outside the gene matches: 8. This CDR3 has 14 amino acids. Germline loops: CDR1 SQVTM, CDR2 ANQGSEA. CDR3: CSVVGDRGHNEQYF. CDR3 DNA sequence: TGCAGCGTTGTTGGCGACAGGGGGCACAACGAGCAGTACTTC.

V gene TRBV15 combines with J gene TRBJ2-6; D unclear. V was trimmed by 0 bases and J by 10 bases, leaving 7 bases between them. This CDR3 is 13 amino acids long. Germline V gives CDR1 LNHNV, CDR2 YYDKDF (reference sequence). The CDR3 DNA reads TGTGCCACCAGCAGAGAGGGCAGGAACGTCCTGACTTTC. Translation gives CATSREGRNVLTF.

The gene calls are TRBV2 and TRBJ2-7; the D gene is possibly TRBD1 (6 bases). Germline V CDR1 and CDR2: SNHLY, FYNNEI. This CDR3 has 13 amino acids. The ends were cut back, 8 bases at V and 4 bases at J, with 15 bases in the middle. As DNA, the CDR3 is TGTGCCAGCGGGGGCCGGGGTCAATACGAGCAGTACGTC. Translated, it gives CASGGRGQYEQYV.

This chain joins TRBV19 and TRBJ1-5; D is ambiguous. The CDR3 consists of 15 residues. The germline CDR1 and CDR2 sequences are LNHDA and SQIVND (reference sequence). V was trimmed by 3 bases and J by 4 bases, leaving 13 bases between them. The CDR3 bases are TGTGCCAGTAGTATCGTGTGGGCGCGGAATCAGCCCCAGCATTTT. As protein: CASSIVWARNQPQHF.

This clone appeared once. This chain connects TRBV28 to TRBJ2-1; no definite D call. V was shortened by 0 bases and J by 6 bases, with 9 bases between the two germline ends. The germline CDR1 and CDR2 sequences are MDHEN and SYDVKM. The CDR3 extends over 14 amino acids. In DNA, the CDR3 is TGTGCCAGCAGTTTATGGACGGAGAGCAATGAGCAGTTCTTC. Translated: CASSLWTESNEQFF.

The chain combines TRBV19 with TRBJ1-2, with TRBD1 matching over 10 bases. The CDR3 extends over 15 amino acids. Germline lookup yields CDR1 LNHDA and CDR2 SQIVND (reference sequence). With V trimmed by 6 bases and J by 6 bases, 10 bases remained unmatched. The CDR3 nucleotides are TGTGCCAGTAGCCGCCGCCGGGACAGGGGTGATGGCTACACCTTC. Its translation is CASSRRRDRGDGYTF.

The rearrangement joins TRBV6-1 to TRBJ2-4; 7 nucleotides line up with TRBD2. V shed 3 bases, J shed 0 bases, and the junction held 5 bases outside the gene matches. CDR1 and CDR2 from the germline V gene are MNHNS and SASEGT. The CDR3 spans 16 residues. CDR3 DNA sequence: TGTGCCAGCAGTGACAGGGCTAGCGGAGCCAAAAACATTCAGTACTTC. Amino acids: CASSDRASGAKNIQYF.

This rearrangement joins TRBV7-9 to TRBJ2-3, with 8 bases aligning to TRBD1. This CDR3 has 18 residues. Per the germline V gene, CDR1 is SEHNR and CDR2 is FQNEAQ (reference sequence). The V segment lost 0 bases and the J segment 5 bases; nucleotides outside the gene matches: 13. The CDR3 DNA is TGTGCCAGCAGCTTAGCTCTTTCATCAGGGGGCTTGGTAGATACGCAGTATTTT. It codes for CASSLALSSGGLVDTQYF.

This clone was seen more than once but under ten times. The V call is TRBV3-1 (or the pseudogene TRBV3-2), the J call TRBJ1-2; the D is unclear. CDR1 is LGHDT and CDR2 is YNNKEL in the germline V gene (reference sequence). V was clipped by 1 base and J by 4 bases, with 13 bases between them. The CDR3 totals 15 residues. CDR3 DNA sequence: TGTGCCAGCAGCCAAGTTGGGTCAGGCACCTATGGCTACACCTTC. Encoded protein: CASSQVGSGTYGYTF.

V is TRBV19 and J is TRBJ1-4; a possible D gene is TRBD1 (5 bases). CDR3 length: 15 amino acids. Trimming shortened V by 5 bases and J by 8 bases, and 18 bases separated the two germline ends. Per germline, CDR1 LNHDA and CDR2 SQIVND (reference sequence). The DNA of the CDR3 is TGTGCCAGTAGTCACCCGGGACGGGCTACCGAAAAACTGTTTTTT. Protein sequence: CASSHPGRATEKLFF.

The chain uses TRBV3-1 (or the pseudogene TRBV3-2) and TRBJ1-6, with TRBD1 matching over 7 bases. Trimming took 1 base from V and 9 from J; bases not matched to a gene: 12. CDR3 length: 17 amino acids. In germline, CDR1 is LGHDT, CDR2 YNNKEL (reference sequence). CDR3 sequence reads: CASSQGPGGGLSSPLHF. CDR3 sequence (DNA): TGTGCCAGCAGCCAAGGGCCAGGGGGGGGCCTAAGTTCACCCCTCCACTTT.

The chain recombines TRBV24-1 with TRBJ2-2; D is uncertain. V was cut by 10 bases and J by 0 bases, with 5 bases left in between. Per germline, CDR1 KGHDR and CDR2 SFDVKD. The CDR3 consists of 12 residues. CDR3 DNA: TGTGCCACGGAAACGAACACCGGGGAGCTGTTTTTT. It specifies CATETNTGELFF.

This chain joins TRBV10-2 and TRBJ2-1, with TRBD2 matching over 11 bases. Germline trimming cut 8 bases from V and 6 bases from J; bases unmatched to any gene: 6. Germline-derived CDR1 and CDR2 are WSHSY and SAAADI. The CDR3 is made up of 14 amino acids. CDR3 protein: CASSRLAGRNEQFF. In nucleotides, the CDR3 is TGCGCCAGCTCCAGACTAGCGGGGCGCAATGAGCAGTTCTTC.